These 7 T cell receptor beta chains were all obtained from the same sample, sequenced in a study of tumor-infiltrating lymphocytes in primary liver carcinoma. From about 19-30 mg of unsorted bulk tissue, DNA and RNA were co-extracted together. The template, roughly 550 ng total RNA, yielded TCR beta cDNA made with a constant-region primer. Employing slightly modified ARM-PCR, three nested multiplex PCR rounds were run, and these gave rise to the TCR beta libraries. The two initial PCR rounds, roughly 11 cycles each, used TRBV1-TRBV30 forward and C-beta reverse primers. TCRdb redid the calling of the multiplex PCR reads with MiXCR, one entry per CDR3 protein. The repertoire has about 110,000 distinct CDR3 sequences, around two thirds of them found once; the top ten carry around 9%. The specimen sequenced was liver tumor tissue from sampling region 1. Subset indicated: tumor region T1, superior pole. The receptors were gathered from a woman aged 55-75 years with primary liver carcinoma and hepatitis B virus infection.

On this clonotype: A much larger clone differs by one base, so this may be a read error. The V call is TRBV13, the J call TRBJ2-3; D remains unclear. Germline V gene sequence: CDR1 PRHDT, CDR2 FYEKMQ (reference sequence). The CDR3 loop spans 12 amino acids. CDR3 coding DNA: TGTGTCAGCAGCTTGGACACAGATACGCAGTATTTT. This encodes CVSSLDTDTQYF.

The chain recombines TRBV28 with TRBJ1-5; maybe TRBD1 (6 bases). V lost 7 bases and J lost 0, with 16 bases in between. The V gene's germline CDR1 is MDHEN and CDR2 SYDVKM. The length of the CDR3 is 16 residues. The CDR3 is CASNLGGAFSNQPQHF. Written as DNA, the CDR3 is TGTGCCAGCAACTTGGGGGGGGCCTTTAGCAATCAGCCCCAGCATTTT.

A note on this clonotype: A much larger clone is a single base away; this may be a read error. Given the absence of the conserved phenylalanine or tryptophan at the CDR3 end, a read error is likely. The rearrangement joins TRBV11-3 to TRBJ2-7, with no clear D. The CDR3 has 11 amino acids. The germline gives CDR1 SGHNT, CDR2 YENEEA. Trimming cost V 8 bases and J 5 bases, with 10 bases left between them. This CDR3 is CASWYTDEQYL. The CDR3 coding sequence is TGTGCCAGCTGGTATACCGACGAGCAGTACCTC.

V usage is TRBV5-1 and J usage is TRBJ1-1; TRBD1 matches at 7 bases. V shed 0 bases and J 3 bases; nucleotides not matched to a gene: 8. The V gene's germline CDR1 is SGHRS and CDR2 YFSETQ. CDR3 size: 16 residues. The CDR3 protein is CASSLAGTAGYTEAFF. The CDR3 DNA reads as TGCGCCAGCAGCTTGGCCGGGACAGCTGGGTACACTGAAGCTTTCTTT.

Points on this clonotype: It may be a read error: a sequence one base away is much more abundant. The chain uses TRBV9 and TRBJ2-1, with 8 bases fitting TRBD1. Germline V gene sequence: CDR1 SGDLS, CDR2 YYNGEE. This CDR3 comprises 15 residues. CDR3 sequence: CAGSVSGQGYNEQFF. The CDR3 nucleotides are TGTGCCGGCAGCGTATCAGGACAGGGCTACAATGAGCAGTTCTTC.

As regards this clonotype: A much larger clone lies a single base off, so this may be a read error. The J gene is TRBJ2-3, the V gene TRBV6-5; 9 nucleotides line up with TRBD1. Germline lookup yields CDR1 MNHEY and CDR2 SVGAGI. Trimming took 7 bases from V and 3 from J; bases not matched to a gene: 14. The CDR3 extends over 17 amino acids. The DNA for the CDR3 is TGTGCCAGCAATTCCCCGGACAGGGGAGAAGGGACAGATACGCAGTATTTT. Amino acids: CASNSPDRGEGTDTQYF.

Regarding this clonotype: This clone may be a read error of a much larger clone one base away. The chain carries TRBV29-1 and TRBJ1-1; TRBD1 matches 7 bases. The CDR3 runs to 13 residues. Looked up from germline, CDR1 is SQVTM and CDR2 is ANQGSEA. V trimming: 7 bases; J trimming: 0 bases; junction bases outside the gene matches: 5. CDR3 region: CSARQGMNTEAFF. CDR3 in DNA: TGCAGCGCAAGACAGGGCATGAACACTGAAGCTTTCTTT.